The entry below gives a single T cell receptor beta chain sequence along with its context. There is no known antigen for this receptor. Base qualities were left out, and no much larger clone turns up one base away. These data come from a study of blood T cell repertoires in COVID-19 (dated by TCRdb to about 2020). About the full investigation: Samples from collaborators originated in the United States, Italy and Spain and spanned both the acute and convalescent phases of COVID-19. The material from the prospective study consisted of cDNA or gDNA derived from T cells, B-cell-depleted T cells, or PBMCs. Subjects who had been exposed to COVID-19, were actively infected with it, or had recovered from it provided the deeply sampled blood TCRbeta repertoires that made up the dataset. A freely available public database, intended as a resource for researchers studying the immune response to SARS-CoV-2, is where the repertoires were released. Samples came from the ongoing ImmuneRACE study (first 160 participants) plus 1,254 subjects from 6 global collaborators. Sample metadata almost always included a de-identified subject ID, COVID-19 status, age in years and sex. Where available, HLA class I and class II types were taken from metadata supplied by the sample provider and were not determined by assay-based typing.

From its cysteine to its phenylalanine, the CDR3 spans 17 amino acids. Just CDR3 DNA is preserved here, 51 bases in frame from base 1. From V the trimming removes 5 bases and from J it removes 7 bases, while the gene matches leave 14 bases of the junction unaccounted for. Based on the germline V gene (reference sequence), the CDR1 and CDR2 sequences are SEHNR and FQNEAQ. Beyond this particular receptor, the publication reports: The amount of clinical and demographic metadata varied by source and participant and was provided uncurated.

A second Seattle source provided samples from volunteer blood donors who had recovered from COVID-19. Collaborating institutions collected whole blood in K2EDTA tubes following their own protocols. For TCRbeta analysis, collaborator samples were shipped as frozen whole blood, as isolated PBMCs, or as DNA extracted from either sample type. The immunoSEQ Assay, a bias-controlled multiplex PCR, was used to amplify TCRbeta CDR3 regions from genomic DNA. The authors' analysis ran thus. The number of nucleated cells in each sample was estimated from the amplification of reference gene primers within the assay. To quantify the absolute abundance of each unique TCRbeta CDR3 rearrangement, sequence reads were collapsed and filtered. Productive Simpson clonality was computed per sample as the square root of Simpson's diversity index over productive rearrangements. TCRdb limited this immuneACCESS table to in-frame rearrangements with V and J called. A share of clones is missing; checked studies link under half to unresolved V genes, and the rest is unexplained. V and J calls and clone size come straight from that table; D and trimming were deduced from the DNA. The sample table records some 230,000 clones; around 84% of these occur just once. 4.5% to 5.5% of the sample is in the top ten clones.

The clonotype comes from a woman aged 60 to 75 who had recovered from COVID-19. The receptor chain draws on TRBV7-9 and TRBJ2-2, with TRBD2 matching 9 junction bases. The specimen was peripheral blood. Here is the DNA: TGTGCCAGCAGCCCTCACTTGCGGGGGGGCTTAGTCGGGGAGCTGTTTTTT. Translated, it reads CASSPHLRGGLVGELFF.